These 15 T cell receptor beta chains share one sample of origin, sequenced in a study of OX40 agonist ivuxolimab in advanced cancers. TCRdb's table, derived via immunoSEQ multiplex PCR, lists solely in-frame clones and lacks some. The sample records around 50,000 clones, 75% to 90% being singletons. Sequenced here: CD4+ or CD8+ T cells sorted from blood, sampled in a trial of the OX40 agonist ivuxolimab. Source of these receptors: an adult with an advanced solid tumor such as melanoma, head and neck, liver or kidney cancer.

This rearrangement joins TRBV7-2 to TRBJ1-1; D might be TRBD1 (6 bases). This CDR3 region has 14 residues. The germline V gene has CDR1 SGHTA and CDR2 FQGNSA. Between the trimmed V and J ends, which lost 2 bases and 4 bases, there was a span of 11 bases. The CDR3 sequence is CASSLYRVPTEAFF. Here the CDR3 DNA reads TGTGCCAGCAGCTTATACAGGGTCCCCACTGAAGCTTTCTTT.

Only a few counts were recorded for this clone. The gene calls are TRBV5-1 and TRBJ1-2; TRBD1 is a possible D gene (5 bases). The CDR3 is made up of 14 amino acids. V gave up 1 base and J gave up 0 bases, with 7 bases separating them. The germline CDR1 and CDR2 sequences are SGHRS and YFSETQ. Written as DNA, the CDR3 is TGCGCCAGCAGCTTGCAGGGTTCTAACTATGGCTACACCTTC. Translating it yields CASSLQGSNYGYTF.

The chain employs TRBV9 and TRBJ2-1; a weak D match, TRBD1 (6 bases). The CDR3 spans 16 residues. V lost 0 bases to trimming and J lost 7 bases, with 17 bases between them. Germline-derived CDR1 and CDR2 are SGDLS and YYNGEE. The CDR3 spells CASSVEPRGFANEQFF. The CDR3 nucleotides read TGTGCCAGCAGCGTAGAGCCAAGGGGGTTCGCGAATGAGCAGTTCTTC.

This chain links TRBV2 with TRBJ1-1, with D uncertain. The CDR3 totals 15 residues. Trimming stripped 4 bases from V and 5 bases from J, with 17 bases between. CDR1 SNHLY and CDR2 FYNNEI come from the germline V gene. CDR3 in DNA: TGTGCCAGCAGTGGAGAGGTCAGGAGGTGGACTGAAGCTTTCTTT. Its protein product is CASSGEVRRWTEAFF.

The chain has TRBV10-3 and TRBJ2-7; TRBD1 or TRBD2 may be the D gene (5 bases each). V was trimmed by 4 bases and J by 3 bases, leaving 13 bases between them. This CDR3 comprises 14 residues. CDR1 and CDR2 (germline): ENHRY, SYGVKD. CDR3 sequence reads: CAISVAAGSYEQYF. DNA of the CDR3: TGTGCCATCAGTGTCGCTGCAGGGAGCTACGAGCAGTACTTC.

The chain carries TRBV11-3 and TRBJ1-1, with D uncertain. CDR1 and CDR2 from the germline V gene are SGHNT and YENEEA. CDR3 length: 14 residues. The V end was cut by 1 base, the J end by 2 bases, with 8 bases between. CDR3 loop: CASSLGASNTEAFF. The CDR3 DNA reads TGTGCCAGCAGCTTAGGCGCCTCAAACACTGAAGCTTTCTTT.

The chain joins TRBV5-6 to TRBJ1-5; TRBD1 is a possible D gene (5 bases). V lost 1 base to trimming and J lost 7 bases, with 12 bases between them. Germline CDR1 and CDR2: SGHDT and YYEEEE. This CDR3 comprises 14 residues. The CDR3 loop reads CASSLQGQFQPQHF. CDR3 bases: TGTGCCAGCAGCTTGCAGGGTCAGTTCCAGCCCCAGCATTTT.

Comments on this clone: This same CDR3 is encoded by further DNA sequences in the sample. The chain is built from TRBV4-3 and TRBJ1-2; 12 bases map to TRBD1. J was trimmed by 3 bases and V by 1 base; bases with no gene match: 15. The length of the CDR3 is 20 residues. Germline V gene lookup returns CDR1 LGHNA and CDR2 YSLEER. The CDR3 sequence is CASSQGLGQGAREVDYGYTF. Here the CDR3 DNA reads TGCGCCAGCAGCCAAGGGCTGGGACAGGGGGCGCGTGAGGTAGACTATGGCTACACCTTC.

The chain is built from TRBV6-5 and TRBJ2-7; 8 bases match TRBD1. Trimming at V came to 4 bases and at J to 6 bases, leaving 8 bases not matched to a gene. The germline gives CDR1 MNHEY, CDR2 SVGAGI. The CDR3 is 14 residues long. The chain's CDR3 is CASSSTQDRVEQYF. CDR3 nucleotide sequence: TGTGCCAGCAGTTCCACCCAGGACAGGGTCGAGCAGTACTTC.

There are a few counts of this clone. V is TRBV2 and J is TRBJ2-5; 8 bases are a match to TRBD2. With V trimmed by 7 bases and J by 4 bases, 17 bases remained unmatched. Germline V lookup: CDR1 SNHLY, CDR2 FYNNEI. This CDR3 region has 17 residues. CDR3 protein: CASKKLVAGSLRETQYF. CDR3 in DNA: TGTGCCAGCAAAAAGTTGGTAGCGGGATCGTTAAGAGAGACCCAGTACTTC. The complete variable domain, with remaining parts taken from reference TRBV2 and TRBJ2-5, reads EPEVTQTPSHQVTQMGQEVILRCVPISNHLYFYWYRQILGQKVEFLVSFYNNEISEKSEIFDDQFSVERPDGSNFTLKIRSTKLEDSAMYFCASKKLVAGSLRETQYFGPGTRLLVL.

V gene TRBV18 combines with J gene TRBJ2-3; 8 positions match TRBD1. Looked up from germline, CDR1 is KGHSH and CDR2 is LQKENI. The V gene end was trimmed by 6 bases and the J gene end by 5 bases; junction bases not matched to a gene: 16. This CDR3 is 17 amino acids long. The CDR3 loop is CASSFSPQGAEGDTQYF. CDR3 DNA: TGTGCCAGCTCTTTCTCCCCCCAGGGGGCAGAAGGAGATACGCAGTATTTT.

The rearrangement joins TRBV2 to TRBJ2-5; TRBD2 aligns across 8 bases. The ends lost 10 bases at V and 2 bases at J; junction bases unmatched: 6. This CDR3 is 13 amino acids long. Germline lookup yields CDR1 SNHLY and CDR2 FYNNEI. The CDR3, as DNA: TGTGCCACCTTAGCGGGGACTCAAGAGACCCAGTACTTC. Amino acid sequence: CATLAGTQETQYF.

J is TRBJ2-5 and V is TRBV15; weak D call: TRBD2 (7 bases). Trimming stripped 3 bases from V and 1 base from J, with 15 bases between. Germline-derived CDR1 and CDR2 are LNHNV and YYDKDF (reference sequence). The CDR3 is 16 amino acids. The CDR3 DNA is TGTGCCACCAGCAGGGCTTGGGGGGGGGCCCAAGAGACCCAGTACTTC. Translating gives CATSRAWGGAQETQYF.

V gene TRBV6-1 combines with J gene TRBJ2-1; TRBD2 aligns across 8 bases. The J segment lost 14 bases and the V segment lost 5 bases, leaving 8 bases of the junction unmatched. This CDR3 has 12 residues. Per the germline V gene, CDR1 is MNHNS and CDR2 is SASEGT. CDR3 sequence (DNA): TGTGCCAGCAGTCAAACCGGGACTAGTAAGTTCTTC. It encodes CASSQTGTSKFF.

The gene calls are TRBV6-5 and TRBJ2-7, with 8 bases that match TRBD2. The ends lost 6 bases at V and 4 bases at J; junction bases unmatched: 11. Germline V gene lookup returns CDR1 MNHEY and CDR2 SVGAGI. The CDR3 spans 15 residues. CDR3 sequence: CASRIGGGQGYEQYF. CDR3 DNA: TGTGCCAGCAGGATCGGGGGGGGCCAGGGGTACGAGCAGTACTTC.